Shown below are 13 T cell receptor beta chains from a single sample sequenced in a study of cytomegalovirus exposure and HLA in healthy donors. Vbeta (60) and Jbeta (13) primers were used in the PCR. Profiling relied on immunoSEQ multiplex PCR, and the TCRdb table lists in-frame clones only, not all of them. The data show 100,000 or so clones, with under 80% seen just once and roughly a tenth held by the top ten. What was sequenced was PBMCs. The receptor source for this set is a man aged 30 to 45 in good health and CMV-seropositive.

The V gene is TRBV18, the J gene TRBJ2-1; 8 nucleotides line up with TRBD1. Trimming at V came to 4 bases and at J to 1 base, leaving 9 bases not matched to a gene. Germline V gene data show CDR1 as KGHSH and CDR2 as LQKENI. This CDR3 is built from 17 residues. The CDR3 spells CASSLATRTGSYNEQFF. The CDR3 DNA reads TGTGCCAGCTCACTGGCTACCCGGACAGGGTCCTACAATGAGCAGTTCTTC.

The chain employs TRBV30 and TRBJ1-4; perhaps TRBD1 as D (5 bases). V lost 4 bases to trimming and J lost 7 bases, with 10 bases between them. Per germline, CDR1 GTSNPN and CDR2 SVGIG (reference sequence). This CDR3 has 12 amino acids. In DNA, the CDR3 is TGTGCCTGGAAGGGGAACGGTGAAAAACTGTTTTTT. It codes for CAWKGNGEKLFF.

The table lists this clone with a few counts. The rearrangement links TRBV7-9 to TRBJ2-7, with 8 nucleotides matching TRBD1. CDR1 SEHNR and CDR2 FQNEAQ come from the germline V gene (reference sequence). The ends lost 7 bases at V and 6 bases at J; junction bases unmatched: 8. The CDR3 totals 13 residues. In nucleotides, the CDR3 is TGTGCCAGCACCCAGGGGGCTTTGCGCGAGCAGTACTTC. Translating gives CASTQGALREQYF.

CDR3 loop: CASTPQRSNTEAFF. In DNA, the CDR3 is TGTGCCAGCACCCCACAGAGATCGAACACTGAAGCTTTCTTT. The rearrangement uses TRBV9 and TRBJ1-1; D is undetermined. This CDR3 spans 14 amino acids. From germline, CDR1 is SGDLS and CDR2 YYNGEE. The V end lost 6 bases, the J end lost 1 base, and 13 bases lay between the germline ends.

This chain links TRBV18 with TRBJ1-6, with a tentative D call TRBD1 (6 bases). Trimming left V 5 bases short and J 8 bases short, with 19 bases between. The CDR3 is 16 residues long. The V gene's germline CDR1 is KGHSH and CDR2 LQKENI. The CDR3 reads CASSIRDTQTHSPLHF. CDR3 in DNA: TGTGCCAGCTCAATCCGGGACACCCAAACCCATTCACCCCTCCACTTT.

This clone was detected only a few times. The chain recombines TRBV25-1 with TRBJ2-7; 8 nucleotides match TRBD2. CDR1 and CDR2 from the germline V gene are MGHDK and SYGVNS. The V segment lost 6 bases and the J segment 0 bases; nucleotides outside the gene matches: 4. This CDR3 is 14 amino acids long. CDR3: CASSKRGSSYEQYF. CDR3 sequence (DNA): TGTGCCAGCAGCAAGCGGGGGAGCTCCTACGAGCAGTACTTC.

This clone was detected only once. The chain carries TRBV30 and TRBJ1-5, with D hard to call. Trimming left V 2 bases short and J 2 bases short, with 16 bases between. CDR3 size: 16 residues. Germline assignment: CDR1 GTSNPN and CDR2 SVGIG (reference sequence). In DNA form, the CDR3 reads TGTGCCTGGAGTCTAACGAGGACTTCTGGCAATCAGCCCCAGCATTTT. It translates to CAWSLTRTSGNQPQHF.

The chain carries TRBV15 and TRBJ1-1, with 10 bases aligning to TRBD1. CDR1 and CDR2 from the germline V gene are LNHNV and YYDKDF (reference sequence). The CDR3 loop spans 15 amino acids. V shed 3 bases, J shed 5 bases, and the junction held 6 bases outside the gene matches. The CDR3 DNA reads TGTGCCACCAGCAGGGATTGGGACAGGGGTACTGAAGCTTTCTTT. It codes for CATSRDWDRGTEAFF.

The CDR3 spells CASSTLGQGDQPQHF. Here the CDR3 DNA reads TGTGCCAGCAGCACACTGGGACAGGGAGATCAGCCCCAGCATTTT. V usage is TRBV2 and J usage is TRBJ1-5; 9 nucleotides align to TRBD1. The ends lost 6 bases at V and 5 bases at J; junction bases unmatched: 8. This CDR3 has 15 residues. CDR1 is SNHLY, CDR2 FYNNEI, per germline.

The chain joins TRBV5-1 to TRBJ1-3; 7 positions match TRBD1. J lost 4 bases, V lost 6 bases, and 7 bases had no gene match. The CDR3 runs to 14 residues. Germline CDR1 SGHRS, CDR2 YFSETQ. DNA for the CDR3: TGCGCCAGCACCACCGGGACAGTCGGAAACACCATATATTTT. Translated, it gives CASTTGTVGNTIYF.

This chain uses TRBV7-6 with TRBJ1-2; no clear D. V lost 6 bases and J 1 base, leaving 18 bases between the germline ends. The germline V gene encodes CDR1 SGHVS and CDR2 FNYEAQ. CDR3 length: 16 residues. CDR3 nucleotides: TGTGCCAGCAGTCCGCATATGCGGCTTCTTAACTATGGCTACACCTTC. As protein: CASSPHMRLLNYGYTF.

The CDR3 reads CASRSSSSYEQYF. Written as DNA, the CDR3 is TGTGCCAGTAGATCGTCCAGCTCCTACGAGCAGTACTTC. This chain links TRBV19 with TRBJ2-7; D not certain. Germline-derived CDR1 and CDR2 are LNHDA and SQIVND (reference sequence). The V and J ends lost 6 bases and 0 bases respectively, with 9 bases between them. The CDR3 extends over 13 amino acids.

The J gene is TRBJ2-5, the V gene TRBV5-6; D is perhaps TRBD2 (7 bases). Germline V CDR1 and CDR2: SGHDT, YYEEEE. The V gene lost 0 bases and the J gene lost 5 bases, with 14 bases spanning the gap. CDR3 size: 15 residues. CDR3 region: CASSLVGGARETQYF. The CDR3, as DNA: TGTGCCAGCAGCTTGGTAGGGGGGGCGCGGGAGACCCAGTACTTC.